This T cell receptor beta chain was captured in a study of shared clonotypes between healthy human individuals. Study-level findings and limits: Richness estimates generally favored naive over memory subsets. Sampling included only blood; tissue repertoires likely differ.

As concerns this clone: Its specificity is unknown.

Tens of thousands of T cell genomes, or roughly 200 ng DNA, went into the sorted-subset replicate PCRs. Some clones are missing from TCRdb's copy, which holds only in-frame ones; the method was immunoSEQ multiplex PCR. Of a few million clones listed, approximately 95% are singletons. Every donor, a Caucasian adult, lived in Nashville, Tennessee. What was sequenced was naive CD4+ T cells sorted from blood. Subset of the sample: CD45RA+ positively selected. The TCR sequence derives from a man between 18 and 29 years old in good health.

In DNA, the CDR3 is TGCGCCAGCAGCTTGGTGGGGGTCACTGAAGCTTTCTTT. It is translated as CASSLVGVTEAFF. This sequence joins TRBV5-1 and TRBJ1-1; the D gene is possibly TRBD1 (5 bases). V lost 0 bases and J lost 4, with 7 bases in between. The CDR3 covers 13 residues. The V gene's germline CDR1 is SGHRS and CDR2 YFSETQ.